What follows are 6 T cell receptor beta chains derived from one specimen sequenced in a study of PD-1 blockade in classical Hodgkin lymphoma. Assay: immunoSEQ multiplex PCR; the TCRdb copy retains only in-frame clones and omits some. This sample has about 90,000 clones; 90% occur once, and the top ten carry under 3.5%. Time point reported: cycle 4 day 1 (C4D1), after six to seven weeks of nivolumab. Every patient relapsed after autologous stem cell transplantation, and brentuximab vedotin exposure varied. This specimen was peripheral blood mononuclear cells (PBMCs), taken before the fourth cycle of nivolumab. These receptors originate from a human donor with classical Hodgkin lymphoma.

The chain employs TRBV9 and TRBJ2-7; D is unclear. The CDR3 length is 14 residues. Trimming stripped 3 bases from V and 7 bases from J, with 17 bases between. Germline CDR1 reads SGDLS; CDR2 reads YYNGEE. CDR3 protein: CASSEGARSVEQYF. Here the CDR3 DNA reads TGTGCCAGCAGCGAGGGCGCGCGGTCTGTAGAGCAGTACTTC.

This clone was observed a few times. In nucleotides, the CDR3 is TGCGCCAGCAGCGACTGGACAGAAAATTCACCCCTCCACTTT. Protein sequence: CASSDWTENSPLHF. The V and J genes are TRBV5-1 and TRBJ1-6; possible D gene TRBD1, 6 bases. Looked up from germline, CDR1 is SGHRS and CDR2 is YFSETQ. The CDR3 is 14 residues long. V lost 4 bases, J lost 7 bases, and 12 bases lay in between.

This clone was seen a handful of times. The chain uses TRBV6-1 and TRBJ2-2; 7 bases fit TRBD2. V lost 6 bases and J lost 6; bases outside the gene matches: 4. Germline CDR1 reads MNHNS; CDR2 reads SASEGT. The CDR3 consists of 13 residues. DNA for the CDR3: TGTGCCAGCAGACAAACTAGCGCCGGGGAGCTGTTTTTT. Translation gives CASRQTSAGELFF.

The V gene is TRBV19, the J gene TRBJ2-2; TRBD1 aligns across 11 bases. Trimming cost V 4 bases and J 6 bases; bases outside gene matches: 4. The length of the CDR3 is 15 residues. CDR1 is LNHDA, CDR2 SQIVND, per germline (reference sequence). The CDR3 sequence: CASSTGQGVAGELFF. DNA for the CDR3: TGTGCCAGTAGTACGGGACAGGGGGTCGCCGGGGAGCTGTTTTTT.

This chain joins TRBV7-6 and TRBJ1-6; TRBD1 is a possible D gene (6 bases). The CDR3 totals 15 residues. Trimming removed 1 base at V and 9 bases at J, with 13 bases between. Looked up from germline, CDR1 is SGHVS and CDR2 is FNYEAQ. In DNA, the CDR3 is TGTGCCAGCAGCTTAGAGACCGGGGGCTCTTCACCCCTCCACTTT. It codes for CASSLETGGSSPLHF.

The J gene is TRBJ1-2, the V gene TRBV5-5; D remains ambiguous. Looked up from germline, CDR1 is SGHKS and CDR2 is YYEKEE (reference sequence). The CDR3 sequence is 12 residues long. Between the trimmed V and J ends, which lost 0 bases and 8 bases, there was a span of 8 bases. In DNA form, the CDR3 reads TGTGCCAGCAGCTTGGACACATACGGCTACACCTTC. As protein: CASSLDTYGYTF.